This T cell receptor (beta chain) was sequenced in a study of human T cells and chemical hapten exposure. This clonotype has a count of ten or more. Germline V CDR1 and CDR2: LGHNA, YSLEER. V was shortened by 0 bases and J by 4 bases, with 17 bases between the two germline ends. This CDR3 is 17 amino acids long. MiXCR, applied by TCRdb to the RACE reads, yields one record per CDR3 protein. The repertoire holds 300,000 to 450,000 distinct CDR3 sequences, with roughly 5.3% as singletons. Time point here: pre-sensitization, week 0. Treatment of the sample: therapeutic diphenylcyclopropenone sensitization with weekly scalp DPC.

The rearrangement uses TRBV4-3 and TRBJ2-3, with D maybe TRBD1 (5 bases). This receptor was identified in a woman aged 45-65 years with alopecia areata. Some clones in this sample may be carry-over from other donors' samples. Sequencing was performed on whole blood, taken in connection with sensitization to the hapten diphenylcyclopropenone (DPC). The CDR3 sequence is CASSQDLYSSGSDTQYF. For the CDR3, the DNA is TGCGCCAGCAGCCAAGATTTGTATTCATCAGGGTCAGATACGCAGTATTTT.